The next 29 T cell receptor beta chains were all read from a single sample in a study of T cell responses to AZD1222 COVID-19 vaccine. Measured with immunoSEQ multiplex PCR; TCRdb has only the in-frame clones, and not every one. The sample consists of 95,000 to 130,000 clones, 90% to 95% of them appearing once. Sequencing used peripheral blood, obtained on day 0 of AZD1222 vaccination. The receptor source for this set is an adult in good health.

The V and J genes are TRBV24-1 and TRBJ2-5, with 7 bases that match TRBD1. This CDR3 is 14 amino acids long. V was clipped by 7 bases and J by 5 bases; unmatched bases: 9. Germline lookup yields CDR1 KGHDR and CDR2 SFDVKD. The CDR3: CATSRGDSRETQYF. CDR3 DNA: TGTGCCACCAGCCGAGGGGACAGTCGGGAGACCCAGTACTTC.

The genes are TRBV28 and TRBJ1-1, with 8 nucleotides matching TRBD1. CDR3 length: 18 amino acids. Germline loops: CDR1 MDHEN, CDR2 SYDVKM. Trimming cost V 5 bases and J 0 bases; bases outside gene matches: 14. CDR3 coding DNA: TGTGCCAGCAGTCCCCTCACTCCAGGGGGCGCATTGAACACTGAAGCTTTCTTT. This sequence encodes CASSPLTPGGALNTEAFF.

The CDR3 sequence: CASSATGGGETQYF. In nucleotides, the CDR3 is TGTGCCAGCAGCGCGACAGGGGGAGGAGAGACCCAGTACTTC. The chain recombines TRBV9 with TRBJ2-5; 9 bases line up with TRBD1. The CDR3 contains 14 residues. Germline CDR1 is SGDLS and CDR2 is YYNGEE. V dropped 3 bases and J dropped 4; count of bases not matched to a gene: 4.

The chain joins TRBV5-1 to TRBJ2-7, with TRBD2 identical over 7 bases. Germline trimming cut 1 base from V and 7 bases from J; bases unmatched to any gene: 11. The CDR3 spans 15 residues. Looked up from germline, CDR1 is SGHRS and CDR2 is YFSETQ. The CDR3 region is CASSLSPAGVGEQYF. CDR3 nucleotide sequence: TGCGCCAGCAGCTTGTCCCCTGCGGGAGTCGGGGAGCAGTACTTC.

The CDR3 DNA sequence: TGTGCCAGCAGTCTAAATGGACTAGCCGGAGCCAAAAACATTCAGTACTTC. This codes for CASSLNGLAGAKNIQYF. V is TRBV11-2 and J is TRBJ2-4; TRBD2 aligns across 8 bases. The trim removed 6 bases at V and 0 bases at J, leaving 10 bases unmatched. The CDR3 runs 17 residues. Germline V gene lookup returns CDR1 SGHAT and CDR2 FQNNGV. Drawing the rest from reference TRBV11-2 and TRBJ2-4, the complete variable domain is EAGVAQSPRYKIIEKRQSVAFWCNPISGHATLYWYQQILGQGPKLLIQFQNNGVVDDSQLPKDRFSAERLKGVDSTLKIQPAKLEDSAVYLCASSLNGLAGAKNIQYFGAGTRLSVL.

The chain couples TRBV2 to TRBJ2-3, with D perhaps TRBD2 (7 bases). The germline V and J ends were trimmed by 5 bases and 2 bases, with 17 bases remaining between them. From germline, CDR1 is SNHLY and CDR2 FYNNEI. CDR3 length: 16 amino acids. CDR3 sequence (DNA): TGTGCCAGCAGTTCGGGGGGCCCCACCTTCACAGATACGCAGTATTTT. Its protein product is CASSSGGPTFTDTQYF.

The V and J genes are TRBV6-6 and TRBJ2-1; D call uncertain. Germline loops: CDR1 MNHNY, CDR2 SVGAGI (reference sequence). The V end lost 6 bases, the J end lost 3 bases, and 12 bases lay between the germline ends. The CDR3 runs to 14 residues. The CDR3 sequence is CASRPEIFYNEQFF. CDR3 bases: TGTGCCAGCAGGCCCGAGATCTTCTACAATGAGCAGTTCTTC.

This chain connects TRBV19 to TRBJ1-1; 7 positions match TRBD1. In germline, CDR1 is LNHDA, CDR2 SQIVND (reference sequence). V shed 3 bases and J 7 bases; nucleotides not matched to a gene: 5. The CDR3 spans 13 residues. CDR3 amino acids: CASSMTGMSEAFF. The CDR3, as DNA: TGTGCCAGTAGTATGACAGGGATGAGTGAAGCTTTCTTT.

Note on this clone: The junction departs from germline at one end; a sequencing error may be responsible. Here the CDR3 DNA reads TGTGCTACCAGCAGAGCCCGACACACGACAGGGTCCATGAACACTGAAGCTTTCTTT. As protein: CATSRARHTTGSMNTEAFF. J is TRBJ1-1 and V is TRBV15, with 7 bases aligning to TRBD1. This CDR3 is built from 19 residues. CDR1 is LNHNV and CDR2 is YYDKDF in the germline V gene (reference sequence).

V gene TRBV10-3 combines with J gene TRBJ1-1; weak D call: TRBD1 (6 bases). Per germline, CDR1 ENHRY and CDR2 SYGVKD. This CDR3 comprises 15 residues. V shed 6 bases and J shed 3 bases, with 17 bases lying between them. CDR3 sequence (DNA): TGTGCCATCAGAGGATCAGGGGAGGTGGACACTGAAGCTTTCTTT. Its translation: CAIRGSGEVDTEAFF.

V gene TRBV19 combines with J gene TRBJ1-1; no reliable D call. The CDR3 length is 14 residues. Trimming took off 2 bases at V and 1 base at J, with 8 bases between the two ends. Germline assignment: CDR1 LNHDA and CDR2 SQIVND (reference sequence). CDR3 in DNA: TGTGCCAGTAGTATAATTGACCCGAACACTGAAGCTTTCTTT. This encodes CASSIIDPNTEAFF. The variable domain in full, with the rest retrieved from reference TRBV19 and TRBJ1-1, is DGGITQSPKYLFRKEGQNVTLSCEQNLNHDAMYWYRQDPGQGLRLIYYSQIVNDFQKGDIAEGYSVSREKKESFPLTVTSAQKNPTAFYLCASSIIDPNTEAFFGQGTRLTVV.

This clone was detected once. The chain has TRBV4-1 and TRBJ2-3; possibly TRBD1 for D (5 bases). Germline values: CDR1 MGHRA, CDR2 YSYEKL. Deletions cut 4 bases from V and 1 base from J, with 6 bases between. The CDR3 runs to 13 residues. The CDR3 sequence: CASSLTGTDTQYF. The DNA for the CDR3 is TGCGCCAGCAGCCTGACAGGCACAGATACGCAGTATTTT.

The chain carries TRBV19 and TRBJ1-3; TRBD1 agrees at 8 bases. Germline CDR1 reads LNHDA; CDR2 reads SQIVND (reference sequence). The CDR3 totals 16 residues. V was clipped by 6 bases and J by 4 bases; unmatched bases: 11. CDR3 sequence reads: CASSRTGSQGGNTIYF. The CDR3 bases are TGTGCCAGTAGCCGGACAGGGTCGCAGGGAGGAAACACCATATATTTT.

The chain has TRBV28 and TRBJ1-1, with TRBD1 as a possible D gene (5 bases). The length of the CDR3 is 15 residues. Per germline, CDR1 MDHEN and CDR2 SYDVKM. The V end was cut by 4 bases, the J end by 3 bases, with 15 bases between. CDR3 loop: CASSSFDRLYTEAFF. The CDR3 DNA reads TGTGCCAGCAGTTCCTTCGACAGACTGTACACTGAAGCTTTCTTT.

The rearrangement joins TRBV20-1 to TRBJ2-7, with D uncertain. The CDR3 contains 11 residues. Germline loops: CDR1 DFQATT, CDR2 SNEGSKA (reference sequence). V was shortened by 3 bases and J by 2 bases, with 5 bases between the two germline ends. In nucleotides, the CDR3 is TGCAGTGCTAGTATGACCTACGAGCAGTACTTC. Translated, it gives CSASMTYEQYF.

This chain links TRBV11-2 with TRBJ2-1; 9 nucleotides match TRBD2. Germline CDR1 and CDR2: SGHAT and FQNNGV. V dropped 7 bases and J dropped 4; count of bases not matched to a gene: 11. The CDR3 sequence is 16 residues long. The CDR3 protein is CASTKGASGTYNEQFF. CDR3 in DNA: TGTGCCAGCACAAAGGGGGCTAGCGGGACGTACAATGAGCAGTTCTTC. The full variable domain, in which reference TRBV11-2 and TRBJ2-1 provide the parts outside the CDR3, is EAGVAQSPRYKIIEKRQSVAFWCNPISGHATLYWYQQILGQGPKLLIQFQNNGVVDDSQLPKDRFSAERLKGVDSTLKIQPAKLEDSAVYLCASTKGASGTYNEQFFGPGTRLTVL.

The V gene is TRBV9, the J gene TRBJ2-4; perhaps TRBD2 as D (5 bases). This CDR3 has 15 residues. From germline, CDR1 is SGDLS and CDR2 YYNGEE. The germline V and J ends were trimmed by 1 base and 1 base, with 9 bases remaining between them. The CDR3 spells CASSVNGVAKNIQYF. CDR3 sequence (DNA): TGTGCCAGCAGCGTAAACGGGGTGGCCAAAAACATTCAGTACTTC.

This clone occurred once. The chain carries TRBV9 and TRBJ1-3; D is undetermined. Germline loops: CDR1 SGDLS, CDR2 YYNGEE. The CDR3 length is 15 residues. The V and J ends lost 0 bases and 2 bases respectively, with 9 bases between them. The CDR3 DNA follows: TGTGCCAGCAGCGTAGAGAGAGACACTGGAAACACCATATATTTT. It translates to CASSVERDTGNTIYF.

This clone showed up just once. The chain is built from TRBV28 and TRBJ1-2; D is uncertain. With 8 bases removed from V and 3 bases from J, the gap between germline ends came to 13 bases. Germline V gene lookup returns CDR1 MDHEN and CDR2 SYDVKM. The CDR3 is 13 residues long. CDR3: CASSGSVYYGYTF. The DNA for the CDR3 is TGTGCCAGCTCCGGATCCGTCTACTATGGCTACACCTTC.

Regarding this clone: This specimen includes other DNA sequences encoding the same CDR3. The V and J genes are TRBV30 and TRBJ1-1, with a tentative D call TRBD1 (5 bases). The ends were cut back, 0 bases at V and 2 bases at J, with 7 bases in the middle. The CDR3 has 13 amino acids. From germline, CDR1 is GTSNPN and CDR2 SVGIG (reference sequence). The chain's CDR3 is CAWSVGGNTEAFF. CDR3 coding DNA: TGTGCCTGGAGTGTCGGGGGAAACACTGAAGCTTTCTTT.

The V gene is TRBV11-2, the J gene TRBJ2-1; D could derive from TRBD1 or TRBD2 (5 bases each). The CDR3 has 15 residues. Between the trimmed V and J ends, which lost 4 bases and 0 bases, there was a span of 10 bases. Germline CDR1 SGHAT, CDR2 FQNNGV. This CDR3 reads CASSSGTTSYNEQFF. CDR3 nucleotides: TGTGCCAGCAGCTCAGGGACGACCTCCTACAATGAGCAGTTCTTC.

This chain connects TRBV29-1 to TRBJ1-1; D unclear. This CDR3 spans 12 amino acids. Between the trimmed V and J ends, which lost 3 bases and 7 bases, there was a span of 12 bases. Germline CDR1 and CDR2: SQVTM and ANQGSEA. This CDR3 reads CSVDLAGSEAFF. The CDR3 nucleotides read TGCAGCGTTGATTTGGCCGGCAGTGAAGCTTTCTTT.

This chain connects TRBV29-1 to TRBJ2-7; possible D gene TRBD1, 5 bases. The CDR3 has 15 amino acids. V shed 4 bases and J shed 2 bases, with 18 bases lying between them. Germline V gene sequence: CDR1 SQVTM, CDR2 ANQGSEA. The CDR3 coding sequence is TGCAGCGTTGGGTGGTACCCCGACAGAACCTACGAGCAGTACTTC. This translates into CSVGWYPDRTYEQYF.

This chain connects TRBV7-9 to TRBJ2-7, with a weak D call TRBD1 (6 bases). Trimming cost V 4 bases and J 4 bases, with 17 bases left between them. The germline CDR1 and CDR2 sequences are SEHNR and FQNEAQ (reference sequence). The length of the CDR3 is 15 residues. The CDR3 here is CASSSHTGHLYEQYF. CDR3 DNA sequence: TGTGCCAGCAGCTCGCACACGGGACATCTATACGAGCAGTACTTC.

The chain couples TRBV28 to TRBJ2-7; 8 nucleotides line up with TRBD1. There are 15 residues in the CDR3. After removal of 6 bases from V and 6 bases from J, the junction contained 13 bases not matched to a gene. Germline-derived CDR1 and CDR2 are MDHEN and SYDVKM. The CDR3 DNA sequence: TGTGCCAGCAGCCTGACCGGGACAGGAGGGGCCGAGCAGTACTTC. Translated: CASSLTGTGGAEQYF. The full variable domain, rest sourced from reference TRBV28 and TRBJ2-7, is DVKVTQSSRYLVKRTGEKVFLECVQDMDHENMFWYRQDPGLGLRLIYFSYDVKMKEKGDIPEGYSVSREKKERFSLILESASTNQTSMYLCASSLTGTGGAEQYFGPGTRLTVT.

The chain employs TRBV30 and TRBJ1-1, with a possible D match to TRBD1 (6 bases). Germline CDR1 GTSNPN, CDR2 SVGIG (reference sequence). Trimming removed 0 bases from V and 7 bases from J, with 12 bases in between. CDR3 size: 13 residues. In nucleotides, the CDR3 is TGTGCCTGGAGTGTAACAGCACAGGGTGAAGCTTTCTTT. Translation gives CAWSVTAQGEAFF.

This clone was detected only a few times. The rearrangement uses TRBV5-5 and TRBJ2-1; 11 nucleotides agree with TRBD1. With 4 bases clipped from V and 7 bases from J, the junction kept 19 bases outside the gene matches. Per germline, CDR1 SGHKS and CDR2 YYEKEE (reference sequence). This CDR3 has 19 amino acids. The CDR3, as DNA: TGTGCCAGCAGCCCCCGCTCAGGACAGGGGGCCCCATTCGGGAATGAGCAGTTCTTC. This gives the protein CASSPRSGQGAPFGNEQFF.

The chain couples TRBV5-6 to TRBJ1-2; D is undetermined. This CDR3 is 15 amino acids long. Germline assignment: CDR1 SGHDT and CDR2 YYEEEE. V lost 2 bases to trimming and J lost 3 bases, with 14 bases between them. Here the CDR3 DNA reads TGTGCCAGCAGCTTCGTCGGGAGTTTAGACTATGGCTACACCTTC. It translates to CASSFVGSLDYGYTF. The whole variable domain, filled in from reference TRBV5-6 and TRBJ1-2, reads DAGVTQSPTHLIKTRGQQVTLRCSPKSGHDTVSWYQQALGQGPQFIFQYYEEEERQRGNFPDRFSGHQFPNYSSELNVNALLLGDSALYLCASSFVGSLDYGYTFGSGTRLTVV.

The chain combines TRBV30 with TRBJ2-7; 10 bases are shared with TRBD2. This CDR3 contains 14 residues. The junction had 4 bases not matched to a gene; V was cut back by 3 bases and J by 2 bases. Germline-derived CDR1 and CDR2 are GTSNPN and SVGIG (reference sequence). CDR3 sequence: CAWRGLATAYEQYF. The CDR3 bases are TGTGCCTGGAGGGGACTAGCGACGGCCTACGAGCAGTACTTC.